The 30 T cell receptor beta chains presented below share a single source sample, sequenced in a study of blood T cell repertoires in COVID-19. Profiled with immunoSEQ multiplex PCR; TCRdb holds only in-frame clones, not every one. The data hold roughly 75,000 clones, with over 70% observed a single time. Sequencing was done on a sample of peripheral blood. These receptors came from a man in his forties or fifties with acute or convalescent COVID-19.

The chain employs TRBV5-6 and TRBJ1-1; 11 nucleotides line up with TRBD1. CDR3 length: 15 residues. Germline V lookup: CDR1 SGHDT, CDR2 YYEEEE. V lost 2 bases to trimming and J lost 2 bases; unmatched junction nucleotides: 2. Here the CDR3 DNA reads TGTGCCAGCAGCTTCGGACAGGGGGCCAACACTGAAGCTTTCTTT. Translating it yields CASSFGQGANTEAFF.

The chain combines TRBV7-9 with TRBJ1-2; D call uncertain. Germline values: CDR1 SEHNR, CDR2 FQNEAQ (reference sequence). Between the trimmed V and J ends, which lost 5 bases and 0 bases, there was a span of 4 bases. The CDR3 has 12 amino acids. The chain's CDR3 is CASSPTNYGYTF. CDR3 coding DNA: TGTGCCAGCAGCCCCACTAACTATGGCTACACCTTC.

CDR3: CASSLIRPGTDTQYF. As DNA, the CDR3 is TGTGCCAGCAGCTTAATTCGACCGGGGACAGATACGCAGTATTTT. The chain combines TRBV7-9 with TRBJ2-3, with a weak D call TRBD2 (5 bases). This CDR3 comprises 15 residues. Germline V gives CDR1 SEHNR, CDR2 FQNEAQ (reference sequence). V was trimmed by 2 bases and J by 3 bases, leaving 12 bases between them.

CDR3 in DNA: TGTGCCAGCTCACCATCGGAGCAAGAGACCCAGTACTTC. Translation gives CASSPSEQETQYF. The chain uses TRBV18 and TRBJ2-5; D uncertain. Germline values: CDR1 KGHSH, CDR2 LQKENI. V lost 2 bases, J lost 2 bases, and 6 bases lay in between. The CDR3 consists of 13 residues.

This chain joins TRBV11-3 and TRBJ2-7; possible D gene TRBD2, 5 bases. Germline CDR1 is SGHNT and CDR2 is YENEEA. V dropped 0 bases and J dropped 0 bases, with 6 bases sitting between them. CDR3 length equals 14 residues. The CDR3 here is CASSLEGSSYEQYF. CDR3 DNA sequence: TGTGCCAGCAGCTTAGAAGGGAGCTCCTACGAGCAGTACTTC.

The V call is TRBV10-3, the J call TRBJ2-6, with D uncertain. V was cut by 4 bases and J by 1 base, with 11 bases left in between. This CDR3 is built from 16 residues. Germline loops: CDR1 ENHRY, CDR2 SYGVKD. For the CDR3, the DNA is TGTGCCATCAGTGGACATCAACGTTCTGGGGCCAACGTCCTGACTTTC. Encoded protein: CAISGHQRSGANVLTF.

This chain links TRBV11-2 with TRBJ2-7; 7 positions match TRBD2. This CDR3 has 14 residues. Trimming took 6 bases from V and 2 from J; bases not matched to a gene: 7. Germline assignment: CDR1 SGHAT and CDR2 FQNNGV. The CDR3 DNA sequence: TGTGCCAGCAGGGGGGGAGGGGTCCCCTACGAGCAGTACTTC. This encodes CASRGGGVPYEQYF.

The chain uses TRBV7-9 and TRBJ2-1, with 10 bases fitting TRBD1. CDR1 and CDR2 from the germline V gene are SEHNR and FQNEAQ (reference sequence). This CDR3 spans 18 amino acids. V lost 5 bases and J lost 8; bases outside the gene matches: 18. CDR3 loop: CASSPTGGRGNRGDEQFF. CDR3 bases: TGTGCCAGCAGCCCGACAGGGGGCAGGGGGAATAGGGGAGATGAGCAGTTCTTC.

In its sample, this clone was seen once. The rearrangement uses TRBV28 and TRBJ2-1, with 8 bases identical to TRBD2. V lost 5 bases and J lost 0; bases outside the gene matches: 6. Germline CDR1 is MDHEN and CDR2 is SYDVKM. CDR3 length: 16 amino acids. This CDR3 reads CASSIASGSSYNEQFF. The CDR3 DNA reads as TGTGCCAGCAGTATTGCAAGCGGGAGCTCCTACAATGAGCAGTTCTTC.

The rearrangement uses TRBV4-3 and TRBJ1-2; D is perhaps TRBD1 (6 bases). Trimming took 0 bases from V and 2 from J, leaving 7 bases between them. The CDR3 contains 14 residues. Germline V gene sequence: CDR1 LGHNA, CDR2 YSLEER. Here the CDR3 reads CASSQDRGNYGYTF. In DNA form, the CDR3 reads TGCGCCAGCAGCCAAGACAGGGGAAACTATGGCTACACCTTC.

V gene TRBV18 combines with J gene TRBJ1-3; no clear D gene. V was pared by 3 bases and J by 0 bases, with 6 bases between. The germline V gene encodes CDR1 KGHSH and CDR2 LQKENI. CDR3 length: 14 amino acids. The chain's CDR3 is CASSPEPSGNTIYF. DNA for the CDR3: TGTGCCAGCTCACCCGAGCCCTCTGGAAACACCATATATTTT.

This clone was seen only a few times. The chain recombines TRBV2 with TRBJ2-4; tentative D call: TRBD1 (6 bases). CDR1 and CDR2 (germline): SNHLY, FYNNEI. The length of the CDR3 is 15 residues. Trimming stripped 7 bases from V and 0 bases from J, with 13 bases between. The CDR3 DNA is TGTGCCAGCAAAAAGGACAGACAAGCCAAAAACATTCAGTACTTC. It encodes CASKKDRQAKNIQYF.

The count of this clone is one. V usage is TRBV3-1 (or the pseudogene TRBV3-2) and J usage is TRBJ1-1; 9 bases fit TRBD1. The CDR3 is 17 amino acids. Germline V gene lookup returns CDR1 LGHDT and CDR2 YNNKEL (reference sequence). Germline trimming cut 0 bases from V and 1 base from J; bases unmatched to any gene: 6. The CDR3 sequence is CASSQDNRGRKNTEAFF. CDR3 bases: TGTGCCAGCAGCCAAGACAACAGGGGGCGAAAGAACACTGAAGCTTTCTTT.

The genes are TRBV7-9 and TRBJ1-1, with 11 bases that match TRBD1. The CDR3 loop spans 14 amino acids. V gave up 5 bases and J gave up 7 bases; unmatched junction bases: 6. CDR1 SEHNR and CDR2 FQNEAQ come from the germline V gene (reference sequence). DNA of the CDR3: TGTGCCAGCAGCCTCGGACAGGGGGCAGGTGAAGCTTTCTTT. The encoded protein is CASSLGQGAGEAFF.

The chain employs TRBV4-1 and TRBJ1-2, with D possibly TRBD1 on 5 matching bases. Germline CDR1 reads MGHRA; CDR2 reads YSYEKL. V was clipped by 3 bases and J by 8 bases, with 19 bases between them. The CDR3 has 15 residues. The chain's CDR3 is CASSQEGQSAKGYTF. CDR3 nucleotides: TGCGCCAGCAGCCAGGAAGGACAATCGGCGAAGGGCTACACCTTC.

The chain carries TRBV7-6 and TRBJ1-4; TRBD1 matches 9 bases. Germline loops: CDR1 SGHVS, CDR2 FNYEAQ. The CDR3 extends over 14 amino acids. With V trimmed by 6 bases and J by 10 bases, 9 bases remained unmatched. Written as DNA, the CDR3 is TGTGCCAGCAGTCTATCATTGACAGGGGGAAAACTGTTTTTT. Translation gives CASSLSLTGGKLFF. The whole variable domain, remainder taken from reference TRBV7-6 and TRBJ1-4, is GAGVSQSPRYKVTKRGQDVALRCDPISGHVSLYWYRQALGQGPEFLTYFNYEAQQDKSGLPNDRFSAERPEGSISTLTIQRTEQRDSAMYRCASSLSLTGGKLFFGSGTQLSVL.

The rearrangement uses TRBV11-2 and TRBJ2-7; no definite D call. V lost 3 bases, J lost 3 bases, and 9 bases lay in between. The CDR3 has 13 residues. Germline V gives CDR1 SGHAT, CDR2 FQNNGV. The CDR3 sequence is CASSFTALYEQYF. The DNA of the CDR3 is TGTGCCAGCAGCTTCACAGCTCTCTACGAGCAGTACTTC.

The chain couples TRBV13 to TRBJ1-1; D remains unclear. The germline V gene has CDR1 PRHDT and CDR2 FYEKMQ (reference sequence). The CDR3 spans 13 residues. Trimming shortened V by 5 bases and J by 0 bases, and 7 bases separated the two germline ends. The CDR3 region has the DNA TGTGCCAGCAGCCTTGAGATGAACACTGAAGCTTTCTTT. Its protein is CASSLEMNTEAFF.

The chain combines TRBV5-1 with TRBJ1-3; D gene unclear. Per the germline V gene, CDR1 is SGHRS and CDR2 is YFSETQ. The V gene lost 7 bases and the J gene lost 3 bases, with 14 bases spanning the gap. This CDR3 has 14 residues. The CDR3 here is CASSGTVDGNTIYF. DNA for the CDR3: TGCGCCAGCTCGGGTACCGTGGATGGAAACACCATATATTTT.

This clone was recorded once. V is TRBV4-1 and J is TRBJ1-2; TRBD1 matches at 7 bases. V shed 0 bases and J 4 bases; nucleotides not matched to a gene: 8. Germline V gene data show CDR1 as MGHRA and CDR2 as YSYEKL. The CDR3 is made up of 16 amino acids. The CDR3: CASSQEEQGLGYGYTF. CDR3 DNA: TGCGCCAGCAGCCAAGAGGAACAGGGGCTCGGCTATGGCTACACCTTC.

V and J are TRBV7-8 and TRBJ2-1, with 8 bases aligning to TRBD2. CDR1 is SGHVS, CDR2 FQNEAQ, per germline. The trim removed 0 bases at V and 9 bases at J, leaving 10 bases unmatched. The CDR3 runs 16 residues. The CDR3 coding sequence is TGTGCCAGCAGCTTAGCGGCGCCAGCGGGAGTGGGTGAGCAGTTCTTC. Protein sequence: CASSLAAPAGVGEQFF.

This clone was seen a single time. The junction and the germline gene differ at one end; a read error may be behind it. The chain couples TRBV24-1 to TRBJ2-3; D might be TRBD2 (6 bases). CDR1 KGHDR and CDR2 SFDVKD come from the germline V gene. This CDR3 has 14 amino acids. The CDR3 DNA reads TGTGCCACCCGTGATACGGGGGTTCCAGATACGCAGTATTTT. Its translation: CATRDTGVPDTQYF.

The chain employs TRBV9 and TRBJ1-6; perhaps TRBD1 as D (5 bases). V was pared by 4 bases and J by 7 bases, with 18 bases between. CDR1 and CDR2 from the germline V gene are SGDLS and YYNGEE. CDR3 length: 16 residues. The CDR3, as DNA: TGTGCCAGCAGCCTCCTCGGGGGAAAAAAGAATTCACCCCTCCACTTT. It codes for CASSLLGGKKNSPLHF. The variable domain in full, completed from reference TRBV9 and TRBJ1-6, reads DSGVTQTPKHLITATGQRVTLRCSPRSGDLSVYWYQQSLDQGLQFLIQYYNGEERAKGNILERFSAQQFPDLHSELNLSSLELGDSALYFCASSLLGGKKNSPLHFGNGTRLTVT.

The chain couples TRBV6-2 or TRBV6-3 to TRBJ1-1; D is unclear. The CDR3 consists of 16 residues. Germline CDR1 and CDR2: MNHEY and SVGEGT. Trimming took off 5 bases at V and 2 bases at J, with 18 bases between the two ends. CDR3 in amino acids: CASSGWLSGSNTEAFF. The CDR3 region has the DNA TGTGCCAGCAGTGGGTGGCTATCGGGTAGTAACACTGAAGCTTTCTTT.

This chain joins TRBV27 and TRBJ1-2, with no clear D. The CDR3 is 14 amino acids. The ends were cut back, 0 bases at V and 7 bases at J, with 12 bases in the middle. Germline CDR1 reads MNHEY; CDR2 reads SMNVEV (reference sequence). CDR3 sequence (DNA): TGTGCCAGCAGTTTATCGGCCATCGTGGCTGGCTACACCTTC. It specifies CASSLSAIVAGYTF.

The gene calls are TRBV30 and TRBJ1-3; TRBD1 aligns across 9 bases. After removal of 2 bases from V and 5 bases from J, the junction contained 7 bases not matched to a gene. CDR3 length: 15 amino acids. Germline-derived CDR1 and CDR2 are GTSNPN and SVGIG (reference sequence). CDR3: CAWSSTGTGRNTIYF. CDR3 in DNA: TGTGCCTGGAGTTCGACCGGGACAGGGAGAAACACCATATATTTT.

The genes are TRBV7-2 and TRBJ2-7, with a possible D match to TRBD1 (6 bases). Germline CDR1 and CDR2: SGHTA and FQGNSA. The CDR3 runs to 14 residues. Trimming pared 2 bases from V and 8 bases from J, leaving 16 bases between. CDR3 loop: CASSLTQGIVQQYF. The CDR3 DNA follows: TGTGCCAGCAGCTTAACACAGGGTATCGTGCAGCAGTACTTC.

The chain recombines TRBV9 with TRBJ2-2; 8 bases map to TRBD1. With 0 bases clipped from V and 7 bases from J, the junction kept 11 bases outside the gene matches. The germline gives CDR1 SGDLS, CDR2 YYNGEE. The CDR3 covers 17 residues. The DNA for the CDR3 is TGTGCCAGCAGCGTAGTCCCAGGGGGCGCTAGGGGCGGGGAGCTGTTTTTT. Translated: CASSVVPGGARGGELFF.

V is TRBV11-3 and J is TRBJ1-3; D uncertain. This CDR3 comprises 14 residues. V was cut by 2 bases and J by 0 bases, with 5 bases left in between. From germline, CDR1 is SGHNT and CDR2 YENEEA. CDR3 bases: TGTGCCAGCAGCTTACGGGACTCTGGAAACACCATATATTTT. Residues: CASSLRDSGNTIYF. The full variable domain, with the rest looked up from reference TRBV11-3 and TRBJ1-3, is EAGVVQSPRYKIIEKKQPVAFWCNPISGHNTLYWYLQNLGQGPELLIRYENEEAVDDSQLPKDRFSAERLKGVDSTLKIQPAELGDSAVYLCASSLRDSGNTIYFGEGSWLTVV.

The J gene is TRBJ2-7, the V gene TRBV5-1, with TRBD1 identical over 11 bases. Trimming cost V 4 bases and J 7 bases; bases outside gene matches: 7. CDR3 length: 14 residues. Germline V gene data show CDR1 as SGHRS and CDR2 as YFSETQ. In nucleotides, the CDR3 is TGCGCCAGCAGCCCCGGGACAGGGGGGTTGGAGCAGTACTTC. Translating it yields CASSPGTGGLEQYF.